A selection of T cell receptor beta chains follows, all from one sample in a study of shared clonotypes between healthy human individuals. Repertoires were generated with immunoSEQ multiplex PCR, while TCRdb's copy carries only in-frame clones and drops some. The table lists 1.4 million to 1.5 million clones, 95% to 97% of them singletons. Sequenced material: naive CD4+ T cells sorted from blood. All receptors derive from a man aged 25-45 years in good health. The CDR3 runs from the conserved cysteine through the conserved F or W. A D gene is named only where the DNA matches it firmly. Size values are once, few and many counts, or a class for expanded clones, and some rows have none.

TRBJ2-3	TRBV5-1	-	-	13	CASSLLVGDTQYF	TGCGCCAGCAGCTTGCTCGTAGGAGATACGCAGTATTTT
TRBJ1-2	TRBV10-3	-	-	14	CAISESGGNYGYTF	TGTGCCATCAGTGAGTCAGGAGGCAACTATGGCTACACCTTC
TRBJ1-2	TRBV28	-	-	13	CASSRPTGSGYTF	TGTGCCAGCAGTCGCCCGACTGGGTCTGGCTACACCTTC
TRBJ1-4	TRBV11-1	-	-	12	CASTWAGEKLFF	TGTGCCAGCACCTGGGCCGGGGAAAAACTGTTTTTT
TRBJ2-2	TRBV28	-	-	14	CASSLQGAPGELFF	TGTGCCAGCAGTCTACAGGGTGCTCCCGGGGAGCTGTTTTTT
TRBJ1-6	TRBV6-5	-	-	15	CASSYSSEIRTPLHF	TGTGCCAGCAGTTACTCATCCGAAATTCGGACACCCCTCCACTTT
TRBJ1-1	TRBV11-2	-	-	13	CASSSIVNTEAFF	TGTGCCAGCAGCTCCATTGTGAACACTGAAGCTTTCTTT
TRBJ2-7	TRBV10-3	once	-	12	CAISEGGYEQYF	TGTGCCATCAGTGAAGGGGGCTACGAGCAGTACTTC
TRBJ2-4	TRBV4-1	-	TRBD2	17	CASSQDGDGRAKNIQYF	TGCGCCAGCAGCCAAGATGGTGACGGGAGGGCCAAAAACATTCAGTACTTC
TRBJ2-7	TRBV28	-	TRBD1	14	CASSFSRGPYEQYF	TGTGCCAGCAGTTTTTCCAGGGGGCCCTACGAGCAGTACTTC
TRBJ2-2	TRBV7-6	-	-	15	CASSLAGRSRGELFF	TGTGCCAGCAGCTTAGCAGGAAGGTCACGCGGGGAGCTGTTTTTT
TRBJ1-1	TRBV5-4	-	TRBD1	16	CASSWGQGASYTEAFF	TGTGCCAGCAGCTGGGGACAGGGGGCCAGCTACACTGAAGCTTTCTTT
TRBJ2-7	TRBV6-1	-	-	15	CASMARTAHPGEQYF	TGTGCCAGCATGGCCAGGACTGCCCACCCAGGCGAGCAGTACTTC
TRBJ2-7	TRBV10-2	-	TRBD1	15	CASSGYGTGGDEQYF	TGCGCCAGCAGCGGATACGGGACAGGGGGCGACGAGCAGTACTTC
TRBJ1-1	TRBV21-1	-	-	14	CASSVHKMNTEAFF	TGTGCCAGCAGCGTCCACAAAATGAACACTGAAGCTTTCTTT
TRBJ1-2	TRBV6-6	-	-	13	CASRIGQNYGYTF	TGTGCCAGCAGAATAGGACAGAATTATGGCTACACCTTC
TRBJ1-2	TRBV30	-	TRBD1	15	CAWSTWTGPTVGYTF	TGTGCCTGGAGTACCTGGACAGGGCCCACGGTTGGCTACACCTTC
TRBJ1-2	TRBV28	-	-	15	CASSDLTGSNYGYTF	TGTGCCAGCAGCGACCTTACAGGGTCGAACTATGGCTACACCTTC